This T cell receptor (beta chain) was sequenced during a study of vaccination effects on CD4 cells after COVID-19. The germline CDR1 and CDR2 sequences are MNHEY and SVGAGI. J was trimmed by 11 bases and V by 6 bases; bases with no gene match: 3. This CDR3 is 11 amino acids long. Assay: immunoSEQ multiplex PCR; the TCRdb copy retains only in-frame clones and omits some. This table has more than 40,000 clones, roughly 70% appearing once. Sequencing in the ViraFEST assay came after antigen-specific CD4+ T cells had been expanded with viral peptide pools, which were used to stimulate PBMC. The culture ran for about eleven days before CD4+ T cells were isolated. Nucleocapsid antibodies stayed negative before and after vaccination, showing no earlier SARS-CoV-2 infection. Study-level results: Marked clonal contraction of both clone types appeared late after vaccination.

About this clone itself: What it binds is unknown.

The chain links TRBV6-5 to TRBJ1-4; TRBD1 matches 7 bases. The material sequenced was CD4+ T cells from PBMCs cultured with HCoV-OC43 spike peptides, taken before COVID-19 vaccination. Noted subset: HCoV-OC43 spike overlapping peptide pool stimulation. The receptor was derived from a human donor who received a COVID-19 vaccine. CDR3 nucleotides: TGTGCCAGCAGCCAGGGGGGGAAACTGTTTTTT. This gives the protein CASSQGGKLFF.